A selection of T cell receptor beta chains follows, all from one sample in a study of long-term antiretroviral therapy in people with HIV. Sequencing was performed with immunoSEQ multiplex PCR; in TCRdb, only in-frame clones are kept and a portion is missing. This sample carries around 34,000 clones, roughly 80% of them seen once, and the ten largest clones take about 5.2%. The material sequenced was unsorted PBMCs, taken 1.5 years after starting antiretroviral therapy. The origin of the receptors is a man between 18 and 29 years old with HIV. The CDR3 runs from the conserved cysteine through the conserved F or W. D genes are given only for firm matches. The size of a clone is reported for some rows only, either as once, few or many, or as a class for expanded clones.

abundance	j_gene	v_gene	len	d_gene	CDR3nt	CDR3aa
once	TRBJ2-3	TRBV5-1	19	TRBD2	TGCGCCAGCAGCTTACGGTTCAAGGGGACTAGCGGGACTACGGATACGCAGTATTTT	CASSLRFKGTSGTTDTQYF
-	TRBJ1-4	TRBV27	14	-	TGTGCCAGCAGTTTAAGGGCACCTTCGGAAAAACTGTTTTTT	CASSLRAPSEKLFF
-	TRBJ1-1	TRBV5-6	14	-	TGTGCCAGCAGCTTGACGCCCACGGCAGAAGAAGCTTTCTTT	CASSLTPTAEEAFF
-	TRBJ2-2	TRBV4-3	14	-	TGCGCCAGCAGCCCCCGCGTGTACACCGGGGAGCTGTTTTTT	CASSPRVYTGELFF
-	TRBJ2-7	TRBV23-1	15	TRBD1	TGCGCCAGCAGTCAAGGGACAGGGGCCCTCTACGAGCAGTACTTC	CASSQGTGALYEQYF
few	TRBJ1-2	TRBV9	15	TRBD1	TGTGCCAGCAGCGTAGGGACAGGGGAGCTCTATGGCTACACCTTC	CASSVGTGELYGYTF
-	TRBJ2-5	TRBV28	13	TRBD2	TGTGCCAGCAGTTTCCGGGGGGAAGAGACCCAGTACTTC	CASSFRGEETQYF
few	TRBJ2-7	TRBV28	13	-	TGTGCCAGCACCCCCTCCGGCGGCTACGAGCAGTACTTC	CASTPSGGYEQYF
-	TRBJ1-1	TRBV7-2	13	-	TGTGCCAGCAGCACCCGGAGGAACACTGAAGCTTTCTTT	CASSTRRNTEAFF
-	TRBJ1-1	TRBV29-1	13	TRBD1	TGCAGCGTTGATTCAGGGGGAGAAACTGAAGCTTTCTTT	CSVDSGGETEAFF
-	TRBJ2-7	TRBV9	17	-	TGTGCCAGCAGCGTAGGGCCCACCTACGGGTTGGGTAACGAGCAGTACTTC	CASSVGPTYGLGNEQYF
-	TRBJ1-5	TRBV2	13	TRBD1	TGTGCCATATCCCAGGGACAGTATCAGCCCCAGCATTTT	CAISQGQYQPQHF
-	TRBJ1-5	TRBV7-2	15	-	TGTGCCAGCAGCTCAAATTCCAGGGGTAATCAGCCCCAGCATTTT	CASSSNSRGNQPQHF
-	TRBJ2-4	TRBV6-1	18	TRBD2	TGTGCCAGCAGTGAAAAGGGCTTAGCGGGAATCAGCAAAAACATTCAGTACTTC	CASSEKGLAGISKNIQYF
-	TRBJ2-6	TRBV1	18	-	TGCACCAGCAGCCATAGACAGGGTGAGTCGGATGGGGCCAACGTCCTGACTTTC	CTSSHRQGESDGANVLTF
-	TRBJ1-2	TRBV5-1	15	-	TGCGCCAGCAGCTTCTTCAGGGAGCAGAATTATGGCTACACCTTC	CASSFFREQNYGYTF
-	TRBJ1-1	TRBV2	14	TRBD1	TGTGCCAGCAGGGGACAGGCCTCGAACACTGAAGCTTTCTTT	CASRGQASNTEAFF
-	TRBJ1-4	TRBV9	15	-	TGTGCCAGCAGCGTCCGCGGAGTCCCAAATGAAAAACTGTTTTTT	CASSVRGVPNEKLFF
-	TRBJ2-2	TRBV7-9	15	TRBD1	TGTGCCAGCAGCTTAGCAGGGGGCAGCACCGGGGAGCTGTTTTTT	CASSLAGGSTGELFF
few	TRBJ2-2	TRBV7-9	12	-	TGTGCCAGCAGCTTGGAAAGAGGGGAGCTGTTTTTT	CASSLERGELFF